Sequencing of this T cell receptor (beta chain) was carried out in a study of blood T cell repertoires in COVID-19. Study background: Samples representing acute and convalescent COVID-19 were sourced from the United States, Italy and Spain.

Authors' methods: Amplification of reference gene primers was used by the study to estimate nucleated cell counts. Clones were read by immunoSEQ multiplex PCR, and TCRdb kept only the in-frame ones, dropping some. V and J calls and clone size are as listed in that table; D and trimming were resolved from the DNA. The table records about 160,000 clones, 70% to 90% of them present only once. The J segment lost 3 bases and the V segment lost 5 bases, leaving 10 bases of the junction unmatched. In germline, CDR1 is LNHDA, CDR2 SQIVND (reference sequence). CDR3 size: 16 residues. The specimen sequenced was peripheral blood. V and J are TRBV19 and TRBJ1-5; 7 bases fit TRBD1. This receptor was identified in a woman in her fifties or sixties with COVID-19, enrolled during active disease. The chain's CDR3 is CASSPDRAVINQPQHF. CDR3 nucleotide sequence: TGTGCCAGTAGTCCTGACAGGGCCGTTATCAATCAGCCCCAGCATTTT. Full variable domain (missing parts from reference TRBV19 and TRBJ1-5): DGGITQSPKYLFRKEGQNVTLSCEQNLNHDAMYWYRQDPGQGLRLIYYSQIVNDFQKGDIAEGYSVSREKKESFPLTVTSAQKNPTAFYLCASSPDRAVINQPQHFGDGTRLSIL.